This TCR beta chain was obtained from a study of shared clonotypes between healthy human individuals. Points from the study as a whole: Clonotype sharing levels among donors were expected to vary with sequencing depth. Sharing across four donors was highest in naive CD4 (roughly 5%) and lowest in memory CD8 (0.4%).

Between the trimmed V and J ends, which lost 1 base and 10 bases, there was a span of 23 bases. The V gene's germline CDR1 is SGHTA and CDR2 FQGTGA. The CDR3 is made up of 17 amino acids. Note on this clone: Antigen: not known.

Replicate sorted-subset PCRs were loaded with 150 to 200 ng DNA, 31,000 or so T cell genomes. Assay used: immunoSEQ multiplex PCR; TCRdb lists only in-frame clones, some missing. The repertoire holds a few million clones, with 85% to 95% as singletons. The specimen was naive CD4+ T cells from PBMCs. Described subset: CD45RA+ positively selected. The V and J genes are TRBV7-3 and TRBJ2-1, with D perhaps TRBD1 or TRBD2 (5 bases each). The receptor's source is a young man in good health. Some clones in this sample may be carry-over from other donors' samples. CDR3 sequence (DNA): TGTGCCAGCAGCTTAAAGGGGTCGGGGACCACCCTTAAGGAGCAGTTCTTC. Its protein product is CASSLKGSGTTLKEQFF.